These T cell receptor beta chains were read from a single sample in a study of regulatory T cells in long-lasting Graves disease. TCRdb ran MiXCR on the multiplex PCR reads and lists one entry per CDR3 protein. In the table there are approximately 690,000 distinct CDR3 sequences, about 32% of which are singletons. Sequencing used peripheral blood mononuclear cells (PBMCs), obtained when the disease was refractory, from a patient treated with antithyroid drugs. Source of these receptors: a female donor with Graves disease. The CDR3 runs from the conserved cysteine through the conserved F or W. D genes are given only for firm matches. For some rows the clone size is stated as once, few or many, or as a class when expanded; others skip it.

J gene	D gene	V gene	clone size	CDR3 protein	CDR3 DNA
TRBJ1-1	TRBD1	TRBV7-9	-	CASSLQGPLNTEAFF	TGTGCCAGCAGCCTACAGGGGCCCCTGAACACTGAAGCTTTCTTT
TRBJ1-2	-	TRBV27	few	CASKSRGGGHYYGYTF	TGTGCCAGCAAATCTCGGGGGGGCGGCCACTACTATGGCTACACCTTC
TRBJ1-1	-	TRBV2	many	CASSVAGPTEAFF	TGTGCCAGCAGTGTTGCAGGTCCCACTGAAGCTTTCTTT
TRBJ1-1	-	TRBV5-1	once	CASSDRQARRAFF	TGCGCCAGCAGCGATCGACAGGCGAGGCGGGCTTTCTTT
TRBJ2-5	TRBD2	TRBV2	many	CASPGTSGDQETQYF	TGTGCCAGCCCTGGGACTAGCGGGGACCAAGAGACCCAGTACTTC
TRBJ1-1	-	TRBV5-1	few	CASGPLGRMNTEAFF	TGCGCCAGCGGCCCTCTGGGAAGGATGAACACTGAAGCTTTCTTT
TRBJ1-2	TRBD1	TRBV6-1	-	CASRRGHSNYGYTF	TGTGCCAGCAGAAGGGGGCATTCTAACTATGGCTACACCTTC
TRBJ2-7	-	TRBV9	-	CASSVGGRGYEQYF	TGTGCCAGCAGCGTAGGGGGCAGGGGCTACGAGCAGTACTTC
TRBJ2-7	-	TRBV11-2	many	CASSTAYGGYEQYF	TGTGCCAGCAGCACCGCCTACGGTGGTTACGAGCAGTACTTC
TRBJ1-1	TRBD1	TRBV27	many	CASSLTGGSRAFF	TGTGCCAGCAGTTTGACAGGGGGCAGTCGAGCTTTCTTT
TRBJ1-2	-	TRBV25-1	-	CASSEYELGYGYTF	TGTGCCAGCAGTGAATATGAACTTGGCTATGGCTACACCTTC
TRBJ2-2	TRBD2	TRBV12-3/TRBV12-4	few	CASSPQGGERTGELFF	TGTGCCAGCAGTCCCCAGGGAGGGGAACGTACCGGGGAGCTGTTTTTT
TRBJ1-1	-	TRBV28	-	CASSLPGFAFF	TGTGCCAGCAGTTTACCCGGATTTGCTTTCTTT
TRBJ2-7	TRBD1	TRBV20-1	-	CSAGGGQGLGSYEQYF	TGCAGTGCGGGGGGGGGACAGGGGTTGGGTTCCTACGAGCAGTACTTC
TRBJ2-7	TRBD2	TRBV5-1	-	CASSAEYPAGTQGGYEQYF	TGCGCCAGCAGCGCCGAATACCCAGCGGGAACTCAAGGCGGGTACGAGCAGTACTTC
TRBJ1-6	-	TRBV7-9	-	CASSRTPSASPLHF	TGTGCCAGCAGCAGGACCCCGTCGGCTTCACCCCTCCACTTT
TRBJ1-2	TRBD1	TRBV29-1	many	CSVEIGGYYGYTF	TGCAGCGTTGAGATAGGGGGCTACTATGGCTACACCTTC
TRBJ1-1	TRBD1	TRBV29-1	-	CSVRTGRSTEAFF	TGCAGCGTTCGGACAGGGAGGAGCACTGAAGCTTTCTTT
TRBJ1-2	-	TRBV7-2	-	CASSLEPYYGYTF	TGTGCCAGCAGCTTAGAGCCCTACTATGGCTACACCTTC
TRBJ2-5	TRBD2	TRBV6-5	-	CASSYIGASGTQETQYF	TGTGCCAGCAGTTATATTGGCGCTAGCGGGACCCAAGAGACCCAGTACTTC
TRBJ2-2	-	TRBV6-1	once	CASTEGSLIGTGELFF	TGTGCCAGCACTGAGGGCTCCTTGATAGGCACCGGGGAGCTGTTTTTT
TRBJ1-1	TRBD1	TRBV2	-	CASSQRTGRTEAFF	TGTGCCAGCAGTCAAAGGACAGGCAGAACTGAAGCTTTCTTT
TRBJ1-2	TRBD1	TRBV28	many	CASRPTRQGANYGYTF	TGTGCCAGCAGACCTACCCGACAGGGGGCAAACTATGGCTACACCTTC
TRBJ2-7	-	TRBV29-1	-	CSVEYPRSYEQYF	TGCAGCGTTGAATACCCGCGGTCCTACGAGCAGTACTTC
TRBJ2-3	-	TRBV6-1	-	CASTHSVGAPNTQYF	TGTGCCAGCACCCACTCCGTGGGGGCACCCAATACGCAGTATTTT
TRBJ1-1	-	TRBV12-3/TRBV12-4	few	CASSPVYGNTEAFF	TGTGCCAGCAGCCCAGTTTACGGAAACACTGAAGCTTTCTTT
TRBJ2-7	-	TRBV6-1	many	CASRTSRQSYEQYF	TGTGCCAGCAGGACTTCACGACAGAGCTACGAGCAGTACTTC
TRBJ2-5	-	TRBV5-1	-	CASSFDPDGTQYF	TGCGCCAGCAGCTTCGACCCAGACGGGACCCAGTACTTC